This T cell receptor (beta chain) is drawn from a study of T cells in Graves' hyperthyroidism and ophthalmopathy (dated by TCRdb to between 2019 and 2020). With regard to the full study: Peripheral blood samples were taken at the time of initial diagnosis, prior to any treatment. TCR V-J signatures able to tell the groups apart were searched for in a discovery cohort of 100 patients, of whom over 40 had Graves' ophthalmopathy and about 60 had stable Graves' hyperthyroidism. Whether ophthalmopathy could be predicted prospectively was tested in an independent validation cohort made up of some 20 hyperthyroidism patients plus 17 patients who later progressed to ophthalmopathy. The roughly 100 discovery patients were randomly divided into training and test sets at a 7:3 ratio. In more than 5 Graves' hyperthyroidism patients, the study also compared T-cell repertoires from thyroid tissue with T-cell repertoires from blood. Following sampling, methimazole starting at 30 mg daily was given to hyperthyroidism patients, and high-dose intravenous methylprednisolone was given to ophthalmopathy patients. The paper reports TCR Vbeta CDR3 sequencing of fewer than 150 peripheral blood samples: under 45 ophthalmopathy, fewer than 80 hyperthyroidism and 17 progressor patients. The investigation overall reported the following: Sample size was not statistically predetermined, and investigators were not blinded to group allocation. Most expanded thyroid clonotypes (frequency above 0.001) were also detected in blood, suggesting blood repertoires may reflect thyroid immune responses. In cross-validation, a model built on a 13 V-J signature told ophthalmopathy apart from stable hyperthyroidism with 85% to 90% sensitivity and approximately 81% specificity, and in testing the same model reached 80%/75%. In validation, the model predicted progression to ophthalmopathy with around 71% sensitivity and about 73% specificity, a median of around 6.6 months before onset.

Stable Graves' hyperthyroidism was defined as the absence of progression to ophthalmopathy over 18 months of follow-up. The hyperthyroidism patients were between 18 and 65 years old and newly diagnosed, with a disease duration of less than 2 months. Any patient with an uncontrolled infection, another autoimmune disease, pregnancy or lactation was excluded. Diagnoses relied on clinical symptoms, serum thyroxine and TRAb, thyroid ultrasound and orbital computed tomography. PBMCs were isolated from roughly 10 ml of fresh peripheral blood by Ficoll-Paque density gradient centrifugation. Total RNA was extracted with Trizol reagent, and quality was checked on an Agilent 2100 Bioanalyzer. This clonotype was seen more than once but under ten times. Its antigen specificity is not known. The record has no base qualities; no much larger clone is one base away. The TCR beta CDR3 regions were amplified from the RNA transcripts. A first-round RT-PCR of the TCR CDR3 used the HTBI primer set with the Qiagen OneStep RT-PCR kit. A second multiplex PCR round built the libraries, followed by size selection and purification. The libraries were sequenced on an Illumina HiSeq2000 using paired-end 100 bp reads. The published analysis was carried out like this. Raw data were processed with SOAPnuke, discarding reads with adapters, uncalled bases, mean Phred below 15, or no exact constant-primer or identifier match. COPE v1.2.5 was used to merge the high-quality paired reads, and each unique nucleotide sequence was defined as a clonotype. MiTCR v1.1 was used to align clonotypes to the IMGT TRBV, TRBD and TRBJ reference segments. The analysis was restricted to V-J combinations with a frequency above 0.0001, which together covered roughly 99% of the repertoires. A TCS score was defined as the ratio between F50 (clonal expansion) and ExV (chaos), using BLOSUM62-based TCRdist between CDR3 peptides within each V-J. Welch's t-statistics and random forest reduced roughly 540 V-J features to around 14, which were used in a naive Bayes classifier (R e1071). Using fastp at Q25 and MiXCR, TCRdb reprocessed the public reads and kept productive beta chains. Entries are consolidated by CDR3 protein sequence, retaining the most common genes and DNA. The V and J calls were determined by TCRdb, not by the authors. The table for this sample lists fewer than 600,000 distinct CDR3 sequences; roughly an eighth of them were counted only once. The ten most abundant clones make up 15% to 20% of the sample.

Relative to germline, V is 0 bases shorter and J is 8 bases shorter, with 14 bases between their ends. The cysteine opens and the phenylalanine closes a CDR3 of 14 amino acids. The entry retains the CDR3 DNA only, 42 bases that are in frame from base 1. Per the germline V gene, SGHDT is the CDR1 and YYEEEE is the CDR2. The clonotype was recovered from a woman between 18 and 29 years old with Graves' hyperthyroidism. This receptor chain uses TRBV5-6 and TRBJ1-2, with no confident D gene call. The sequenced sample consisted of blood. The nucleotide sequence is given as TGTGCCAGCAGCTTGGTACGTAGAGTAGGGGGCTACACCTTC. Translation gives CASSLVRRVGGYTF.